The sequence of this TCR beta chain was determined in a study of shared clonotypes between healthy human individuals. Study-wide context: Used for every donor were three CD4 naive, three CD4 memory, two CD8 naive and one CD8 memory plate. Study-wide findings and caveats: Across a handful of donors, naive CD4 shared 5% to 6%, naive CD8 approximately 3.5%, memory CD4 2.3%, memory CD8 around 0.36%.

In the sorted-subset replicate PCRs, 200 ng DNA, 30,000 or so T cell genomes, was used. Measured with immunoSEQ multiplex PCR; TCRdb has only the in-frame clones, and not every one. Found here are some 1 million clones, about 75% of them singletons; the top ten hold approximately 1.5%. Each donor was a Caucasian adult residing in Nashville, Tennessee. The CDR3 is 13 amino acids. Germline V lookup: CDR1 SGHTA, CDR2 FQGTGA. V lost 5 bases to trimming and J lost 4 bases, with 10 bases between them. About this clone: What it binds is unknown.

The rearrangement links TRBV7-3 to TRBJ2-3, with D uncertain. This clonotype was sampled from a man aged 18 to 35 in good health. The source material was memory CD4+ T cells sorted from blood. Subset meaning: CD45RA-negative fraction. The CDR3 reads CASSPMQADTQYF. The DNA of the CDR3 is TGTGCCAGCAGCCCCATGCAGGCAGATACGCAGTATTTT.